This T cell receptor beta chain was captured in a study of OX40 agonist ivuxolimab in advanced cancers. Study as a whole: Ivuxolimab, which is an agonistic anti-OX40 (CD134) antibody, was administered to the patients. Partial responses, seen in three patients, involved one hepatocellular carcinoma and two cutaneous melanomas. General study results and limits: Relatively little clonal expansion, among the lowest observed, appeared in partial responders at 0.1-3.0 mg/kg. Both CD4+ and CD8+ T cell populations in blood had undergone clonal expansion by week 6 at 0.1 to 3.0 mg/kg.

Sequencing was performed with immunoSEQ multiplex PCR; in TCRdb, only in-frame clones are kept and a portion is missing. Of around 69,000 clones in the sample, about 79% were seen once. The CDR3 length is 17 residues. CDR1 and CDR2 from the germline V gene are SNHLY and FYNNEI. The V end lost 5 bases, the J end lost 0 bases, and 16 bases lay between the germline ends. To note about this clone: Its antigen remains unknown.

The sample was CD4+ or CD8+ T cells sorted from blood, taken in a trial of the OX40 agonist ivuxolimab. The V gene is TRBV2, the J gene TRBJ2-2, with TRBD1 as a possible D gene (6 bases). This TCR came from an adult with an advanced solid tumor such as melanoma, head and neck, liver or kidney cancer. The CDR3 loop is CASSPDSLATNTGELFF. The CDR3 DNA follows: TGTGCCAGCAGTCCGGACAGCTTAGCTACGAACACCGGGGAGCTGTTTTTT. Variable domain in full (rest from reference TRBV2 and TRBJ2-2): EPEVTQTPSHQVTQMGQEVILRCVPISNHLYFYWYRQILGQKVEFLVSFYNNEISEKSEIFDDQFSVERPDGSNFTLKIRSTKLEDSAMYFCASSPDSLATNTGELFFGEGSRLTVL.